The 4 T cell receptor beta chains given below trace back to one sample, sequenced in a study of T cell changes during pregnancy in multiple sclerosis. Libraries were prepared by immunoSEQ multiplex PCR; TCRdb keeps only in-frame clonotypes and omits some of them. This table has about 47,000 clones, 80% to 90% appearing once. Sequenced here: CD8+ T cells from peripheral blood mononuclear cells, sampled in the second trimester of pregnancy. The source is a female donor with multiple sclerosis, enrolled in a pregnancy study.

The genes are TRBV21-1 and TRBJ2-1; the table names TRBD2, a call not compared with the DNA. TRBV21-1 is termed a pseudogene. The CDR3 is 17 amino acids. CDR3 coding DNA: TGTGCCAGCAGCAAAGCGACGACTAGCGGGGGGGCCATTGAGCAGTTCTTC. Residues: CASSKATTSGGAIEQFF.

This clone appeared once. The gene calls are TRBV15 and TRBJ1-4, with a possible D match to TRBD1 (6 bases). The germline V and J ends were trimmed by 1 base and 0 bases, with 12 bases remaining between them. The CDR3 extends over 17 amino acids. The V gene's germline CDR1 is LNHNV and CDR2 YYDKDF (reference sequence). CDR3 sequence (DNA): TGTGCCACCAGCAGAGCCCCGGACAGCCCAACTAATGAAAAACTGTTTTTT. Its protein is CATSRAPDSPTNEKLFF. Filled out from reference TRBV15 and TRBJ1-4, the complete variable domain reads DAMVIQNPRYQVTQFGKPVTLSCSQTLNHNVMYWYQQKSSQAPKLLFHYYDKDFNNEADTPDNFQSRRPNTSFCFLDIRSPGLGDTAMYLCATSRAPDSPTNEKLFFGSGTQLSVL.

V and J are TRBV9 and TRBJ1-2; D call uncertain. The germline CDR1 and CDR2 sequences are SGDLS and YYNGEE. V was cut by 3 bases and J by 8 bases, with 11 bases left in between. CDR3 length equals 12 residues. CDR3 coding DNA: TGTGCCAGCAGCGACCAGAAGGAGGGCTACACCTTC. Its protein is CASSDQKEGYTF.

This clone was detected only a few times. This chain joins TRBV10-3 and TRBJ1-1; a weak D match, TRBD1 (5 bases). CDR1 ENHRY and CDR2 SYGVKD come from the germline V gene. Trimming cost V 2 bases and J 1 base, with 11 bases left between them. The CDR3 runs 15 residues. CDR3 protein: CAISELAGENTEAFF. The CDR3 DNA reads as TGTGCCATCAGTGAGCTAGCGGGGGAGAACACTGAAGCTTTCTTT.